These 5 T cell receptor beta chains were all obtained from the same sample, sequenced in a study of blood T cell repertoires in COVID-19. The method was immunoSEQ multiplex PCR; TCRdb's version includes in-frame clones alone and lacks a portion of them. This table holds tens of thousands of clones, 87% found once. Sequencing was carried out using peripheral blood. The receptors come from a human donor in a cohort sampled during active COVID-19.

The genes are TRBV5-6 and TRBJ2-3; 10 positions match TRBD2. V shed 1 base and J 3 bases; nucleotides not matched to a gene: 5. CDR1 SGHDT and CDR2 YYEEEE come from the germline V gene. There are 16 residues in the CDR3. The CDR3 DNA reads TGTGCCAGCAGCTTGCCTAGCGGGAGAGGAACAGATACGCAGTATTTT. It codes for CASSLPSGRGTDTQYF. The whole variable domain, filled in from reference TRBV5-6 and TRBJ2-3, reads DAGVTQSPTHLIKTRGQQVTLRCSPKSGHDTVSWYQQALGQGPQFIFQYYEEEERQRGNFPDRFSGHQFPNYSSELNVNALLLGDSALYLCASSLPSGRGTDTQYFGPGTRLTVL.

This clone was picked up one time. This chain joins TRBV2 and TRBJ2-3, with TRBD1 matching 9 bases. The CDR3 covers 15 residues. Germline trimming cut 6 bases from V and 2 bases from J; bases unmatched to any gene: 6. CDR1 and CDR2 from the germline V gene are SNHLY and FYNNEI. The CDR3 protein is CASRNRGLSTDTQYF. CDR3 nucleotides: TGTGCCAGCAGGAACAGGGGGCTTTCCACAGATACGCAGTATTTT.

The gene calls are TRBV9 and TRBJ2-2; no firm D call. The CDR3 contains 13 residues. Germline assignment: CDR1 SGDLS and CDR2 YYNGEE. V was pared by 0 bases and J by 5 bases, with 5 bases between. As DNA, the CDR3 is TGTGCCAGCAGCGTAGGGCATACCGGGGAGCTGTTTTTT. This encodes CASSVGHTGELFF.

This clone showed up just once. The chain has TRBV19 and TRBJ1-1; no reliable D call. CDR3 length: 16 amino acids. V shed 7 bases and J shed 5 bases, with 23 bases lying between them. Germline assignment: CDR1 LNHDA and CDR2 SQIVND (reference sequence). CDR3 DNA sequence: TGTGCCAGTAATTTGCCCGGAGGCAGCAGGAAAACTGAAGCTTTCTTT. This codes for CASNLPGGSRKTEAFF. Together with reference TRBV19 and TRBJ1-1, the CDR3 gives the full variable domain: DGGITQSPKYLFRKEGQNVTLSCEQNLNHDAMYWYRQDPGQGLRLIYYSQIVNDFQKGDIAEGYSVSREKKESFPLTVTSAQKNPTAFYLCASNLPGGSRKTEAFFGQGTRLTVV.

This rearrangement joins TRBV21-1 to TRBJ1-3. TRBV21-1 is a recognized pseudogene. This CDR3 comprises 16 residues. The CDR3 here is CASSISTESSGNTIYF. The CDR3 region has the DNA TGTGCCAGCAGCATCTCGACGGAGAGCTCTGGAAACACCATATATTTT.